This passage covers 26 T cell receptor beta chains from one sample sequenced in a study of spatial heterogeneity in lung cancer. TCRdb redid the calling of the 5' RACE reads with MiXCR, one entry per CDR3 protein. The table has over 5,500 distinct CDR3 sequences, about 20% seen once; the top ten hold 16%. Time point reported: sample taken at primary tumor resection. This sample comprised normal lung tissue next to the tumor, obtained at surgery. Receptors originate from a male donor with early-stage non-small cell lung cancer.

This clonotype has a handful of counts. This chain uses TRBV7-3 with TRBJ2-1; 12 bases match TRBD2. This CDR3 comprises 15 residues. Germline V lookup: CDR1 SGHTA, CDR2 FQGTGA. V gave up 3 bases and J gave up 9 bases; unmatched junction bases: 6. CDR3 loop: CASSFKLAGGSEQFF. CDR3 coding DNA: TGTGCCAGCAGCTTCAAGCTAGCGGGAGGGAGTGAGCAGTTCTTC.

The chain is built from TRBV28 and TRBJ2-1, with 7 nucleotides matching TRBD1. CDR1 is MDHEN, CDR2 SYDVKM, per germline. The CDR3 spans 14 residues. V dropped 7 bases and J dropped 6; count of bases not matched to a gene: 9. CDR3 sequence: CASILSGGFNEQFF. The CDR3 DNA follows: TGTGCCAGCATCCTCTCAGGGGGATTCAATGAGCAGTTCTTC.

A few counts support this clonotype. This chain links TRBV7-9 with TRBJ2-1, with 8 bases that match TRBD1. V lost 4 bases to trimming and J lost 5 bases; unmatched junction nucleotides: 10. Germline V CDR1 and CDR2: SEHNR, FQNEAQ (reference sequence). The CDR3 extends over 16 amino acids. The CDR3 here is CASSSEGQGVHNEQFF. In DNA form, the CDR3 reads TGTGCCAGCAGCTCAGAAGGACAGGGAGTCCACAATGAGCAGTTCTTC.

The sample holds a few counts of this clonotype. V is TRBV4-1 and J is TRBJ2-1, with unresolved D. V was shortened by 0 bases and J by 10 bases, with 10 bases between the two germline ends. Germline V gene data show CDR1 as MGHRA and CDR2 as YSYEKL. There are 13 residues in the CDR3. The CDR3 DNA reads TGCGCCAGCAGCCAAGAAGGCCGATACGAGCAGTTCTTC. Its translation: CASSQEGRYEQFF.

The table lists this clonotype with a few counts. The chain is built from TRBV5-1 and TRBJ2-1; the match to TRBD2 covers 14 bases. The CDR3 loop spans 17 amino acids. Germline lookup yields CDR1 SGHRS and CDR2 YFSETQ. V gave up 0 bases and J gave up 8 bases; unmatched junction bases: 7. CDR3 DNA: TGCGCCAGCAGCTTGGAATTGGGACTAGCGGGAGTCCATGAGCAGTTCTTC. Translation: CASSLELGLAGVHEQFF.

Concerning this clonotype: A clone one base away is much larger, so this may be a read error. Here the CDR3 omits its conserved ending phenylalanine or tryptophan, so a read error is the likely source. V gene TRBV11-2 combines with J gene TRBJ1-1, with D tentatively TRBD1 (5 bases). The V gene's germline CDR1 is SGHAT and CDR2 FQNNGV. This CDR3 region has 14 residues. DNA for the CDR3: TGTGCCAGCAGCTTAGAGAGACAGAACACTGTAGCTTTCCTT. Translating gives CASSLERQNTVAFL.

The chain recombines TRBV4-3 with TRBJ2-6, with unresolved D. The V end was cut by 0 bases, the J end by 2 bases, with 11 bases between. The V gene's germline CDR1 is LGHNA and CDR2 YSLEER. The CDR3 has 17 residues. CDR3 in DNA: TGCGCCAGCAGCCAAGAGCTGAACCCAACTGGGGCCAACGTCCTGACTTTC. It encodes CASSQELNPTGANVLTF.

This clonotype was seen a handful of times. J is TRBJ1-3 and V is TRBV11-2; D ambiguous. The ends were cut back, 0 bases at V and 4 bases at J, with 10 bases in the middle. The CDR3 consists of 15 residues. Germline V gene lookup returns CDR1 SGHAT and CDR2 FQNNGV. The CDR3 here is CASSLDLERGNTIYF. CDR3 DNA sequence: TGTGCCAGCAGCTTAGATCTGGAGAGGGGAAACACCATATATTTT.

Notes on this clonotype: The junction and the germline gene differ at one end; a read error may be behind it. J is TRBJ2-3 and V is TRBV28; D possibly uses TRBD1 or TRBD2 (5 bases each). The germline V gene has CDR1 MDHEN and CDR2 SYDVKM. There are 14 residues in the CDR3. In DNA, the CDR3 is TGTGCCTGCAGTTTCCTGGCCGGGACGGATACGCAGTATTTT. Translated, it gives CACSFLAGTDTQYF.

This clonotype is medium-sized (0.01 to 0.1%) by share. This chain connects TRBV5-1 to TRBJ2-6, with unresolved D. Trimming removed 4 bases at V and 0 bases at J, with 8 bases between. The CDR3 loop spans 15 amino acids. In germline, CDR1 is SGHRS, CDR2 YFSETQ. The CDR3 DNA sequence: TGCGCCAGCAGCCCCGCAGCCTCTGGGGCCAACGTCCTGACTTTC. Protein sequence: CASSPAASGANVLTF. The variable domain in full, completed from reference TRBV5-1 and TRBJ2-6, reads KAGVTQTPRYLIKTRGQQVTLSCSPISGHRSVSWYQQTPGQGLQFLFEYFSETQRNKGNFPGRFSGRQFSNSRSEMNVSTLELGDSALYLCASSPAASGANVLTFGAGSRLTVL.

This clonotype qualifies as medium-sized. At one boundary the junction diverges from the germline segment, which might be a read error. The V and J genes are TRBV28 and TRBJ1-3; D gene unclear. Germline values: CDR1 MDHEN, CDR2 SYDVKM. The CDR3 extends over 14 amino acids. In DNA form, the CDR3 reads TGTGCCAGCAGTTTTGGGCTCTCTGAAAACACCATATATTTT. Translating gives CASSFGLSENTIYF.

Sample share makes this clonotype medium-sized (0.01 to 0.1%). This chain links TRBV6-6 with TRBJ2-3; the match to TRBD2 covers 7 bases. The germline V gene has CDR1 MNHNY and CDR2 SVGAGI (reference sequence). The CDR3 consists of 15 residues. Germline trimming cut 7 bases from V and 2 bases from J; bases unmatched to any gene: 9. The CDR3 reads CASNTGRGYTDTQYF. For the CDR3, the DNA is TGTGCCAGCAATACCGGGCGGGGGTACACAGATACGCAGTATTTT.

By frequency in the sample, this clonotype is medium-sized (0.01 to 0.1%). V is TRBV24-1 and J is TRBJ2-1; a possible D gene is TRBD1 (6 bases). Between the trimmed V and J ends, which lost 6 bases and 4 bases, there was a span of 15 bases. This CDR3 has 15 amino acids. The germline gives CDR1 KGHDR, CDR2 SFDVKD. The CDR3 protein is CATSISRGPYNEQFF. CDR3 sequence (DNA): TGTGCCACCAGTATTAGCAGGGGTCCATACAATGAGCAGTTCTTC.

This clonotype is medium-sized in the sample. The V and J genes are TRBV28 and TRBJ2-6; 7 bases agree with TRBD1. CDR1 and CDR2 (germline): MDHEN, SYDVKM. The CDR3 runs 15 residues. Germline trimming cut 7 bases from V and 0 bases from J; bases unmatched to any gene: 3. DNA for the CDR3: TGTGCCAGCAAGGGACAGAACTCTGGGGCCAACGTCCTGACTTTC. This translates into CASKGQNSGANVLTF.

This clonotype is classed as medium-sized. V usage is TRBV11-2 and J usage is TRBJ2-5; D unresolved. Trimming pared 5 bases from V and 0 bases from J, leaving 10 bases between. CDR1 is SGHAT and CDR2 is FQNNGV in the germline V gene. This CDR3 region has 14 residues. CDR3 region: CASSPFDNQETQYF. CDR3 nucleotides: TGTGCCAGCAGCCCATTCGACAACCAAGAGACCCAGTACTTC.

This clonotype was seen only a few times. This chain links TRBV27 with TRBJ1-5, with D tentatively TRBD1 (5 bases). The CDR3 has 19 residues. The V and J ends lost 6 bases and 3 bases respectively, with 27 bases between them. Germline V gene data show CDR1 as MNHEY and CDR2 as SMNVEV (reference sequence). The CDR3 loop is CASSRTPPAGSSLNQPQHF. The CDR3 DNA reads as TGTGCCAGCAGCAGAACCCCCCCCGCAGGGTCGAGTCTCAATCAGCCCCAGCATTTT.

By frequency in the sample, this clonotype is medium-sized. The genes are TRBV28 and TRBJ2-1, with 7 bases matching TRBD2. J gave up 1 base and V 6 bases, and 3 bases lay outside the gene matches. The CDR3 covers 14 residues. Looked up from germline, CDR1 is MDHEN and CDR2 is SYDVKM. The DNA for the CDR3 is TGTGCCAGCAGCCTTAGCGGGTCCTACAATGAGCAGTTCTTC. As protein: CASSLSGSYNEQFF. Full variable domain (missing parts from reference TRBV28 and TRBJ2-1): DVKVTQSSRYLVKRTGEKVFLECVQDMDHENMFWYRQDPGLGLRLIYFSYDVKMKEKGDIPEGYSVSREKKERFSLILESASTNQTSMYLCASSLSGSYNEQFFGPGTRLTVL.

This clonotype ranks as medium-sized. The chain carries TRBV20-1 and TRBJ2-2, with D unclear. V lost 3 bases and J lost 6, with 8 bases in between. The CDR3 sequence is 12 residues long. Germline-derived CDR1 and CDR2 are DFQATT and SNEGSKA (reference sequence). Here the CDR3 DNA reads TGCAGTGCTAGCATGGGTGCCGGGGAGCTGTTTTTT. Translated, it gives CSASMGAGELFF.

The CDR3 sequence: CASSPSGEDTQYF. The CDR3 DNA follows: TGTGCCAGCAGCCCCAGCGGGGAAGATACGCAGTATTTT. This chain links TRBV3-1 with TRBJ2-3; 7 positions match TRBD2. There are 13 residues in the CDR3. Germline-derived CDR1 and CDR2 are LGHDT and YNNKEL (reference sequence). Losses at the gene ends were 4 bases for V and 5 bases for J; bases not matched to a gene: 3.

This clonotype was seen only a few times. This sequence joins TRBV4-1 and TRBJ2-7, with TRBD2 matching 9 bases. Per the germline V gene, CDR1 is MGHRA and CDR2 is YSYEKL. The CDR3 is 15 amino acids. V dropped 4 bases and J dropped 5; count of bases not matched to a gene: 9. CDR3 in amino acids: CASSLLLAGVDEQYF. DNA for the CDR3: TGCGCCAGCAGCCTACTTTTAGCGGGAGTGGACGAGCAGTACTTC.

J is TRBJ2-2 and V is TRBV28; D unresolved. V was trimmed by 8 bases and J by 5 bases, leaving 9 bases between them. Germline V gene data show CDR1 as MDHEN and CDR2 as SYDVKM. This CDR3 contains 12 residues. In DNA, the CDR3 is TGTGCCAGCTTAACTTTAACCGGGGAGCTGTTTTTT. It is translated as CASLTLTGELFF.

The genes are TRBV6-5 and TRBJ2-6; D not resolved. Germline values: CDR1 MNHEY, CDR2 SVGAGI. V was cut by 6 bases and J by 4 bases, with 10 bases left in between. The CDR3 extends over 14 amino acids. CDR3 bases: TGTGCCAGCAGGCAGATGGGGGGGGCCAACGTCCTGACTTTC. Encoded protein: CASRQMGGANVLTF.

This chain connects TRBV2 to TRBJ2-5; no clear D gene. V was clipped by 11 bases and J by 0 bases, with 16 bases between them. This CDR3 is built from 14 residues. CDR1 and CDR2 (germline): SNHLY, FYNNEI. The CDR3 reads CAGSQASYQETQYF. CDR3 nucleotides: TGTGCCGGTTCTCAGGCCTCGTACCAAGAGACCCAGTACTTC.

The chain combines TRBV28 with TRBJ1-5, with D possibly being TRBD1 (5 bases). Germline lookup yields CDR1 MDHEN and CDR2 SYDVKM. The CDR3 runs 15 residues. With 5 bases removed from V and 1 base from J, the gap between germline ends came to 12 bases. CDR3 amino acids: CASSTIRESNQPQHF. As DNA, the CDR3 is TGTGCCAGCAGTACAATCAGGGAAAGCAATCAGCCCCAGCATTTT. The whole variable domain, filled in from reference TRBV28 and TRBJ1-5, reads DVKVTQSSRYLVKRTGEKVFLECVQDMDHENMFWYRQDPGLGLRLIYFSYDVKMKEKGDIPEGYSVSREKKERFSLILESASTNQTSMYLCASSTIRESNQPQHFGDGTRLSIL.

This clonotype showed up just a few times. This sequence joins TRBV7-2 and TRBJ1-5; D is possibly TRBD1 (5 bases). Germline CDR1 and CDR2: SGHTA and FQGNSA. V dropped 6 bases and J dropped 4 bases, with 16 bases sitting between them. The CDR3 contains 15 residues. The CDR3 loop is CASSLAGALNQPQHF. For the CDR3, the DNA is TGTGCCAGCAGTCTTGCTGGGGCGCTGAATCAGCCCCAGCATTTT.

This clonotype was recorded a few times. The chain joins TRBV3-1 to TRBJ2-7, with D perhaps TRBD2 (6 bases). Per germline, CDR1 LGHDT and CDR2 YNNKEL (reference sequence). This CDR3 has 14 amino acids. V was pared by 4 bases and J by 2 bases, with 12 bases between. CDR3 nucleotides: TGTGCCAGCAGCCCCGCGGGCGGGGCCTACGAGCAGTACTTC. Translated, it gives CASSPAGGAYEQYF.